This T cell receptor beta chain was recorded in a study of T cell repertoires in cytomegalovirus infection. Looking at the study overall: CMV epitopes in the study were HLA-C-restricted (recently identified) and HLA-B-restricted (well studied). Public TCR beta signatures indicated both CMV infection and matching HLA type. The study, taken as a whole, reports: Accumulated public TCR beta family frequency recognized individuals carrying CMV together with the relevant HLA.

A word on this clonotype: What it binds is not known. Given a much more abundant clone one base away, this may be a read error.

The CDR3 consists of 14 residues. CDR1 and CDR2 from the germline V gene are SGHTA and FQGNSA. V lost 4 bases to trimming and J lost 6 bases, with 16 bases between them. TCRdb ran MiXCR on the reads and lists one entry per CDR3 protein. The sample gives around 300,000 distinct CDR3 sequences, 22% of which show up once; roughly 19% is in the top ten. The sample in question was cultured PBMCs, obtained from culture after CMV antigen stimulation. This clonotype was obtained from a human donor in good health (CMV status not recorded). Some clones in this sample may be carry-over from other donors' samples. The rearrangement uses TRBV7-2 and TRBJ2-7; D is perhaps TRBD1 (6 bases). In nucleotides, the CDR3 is TGTGCCAGCAGCTCGACAGGCACCGCCCCCGAGCAGTACTTC. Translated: CASSSTGTAPEQYF.